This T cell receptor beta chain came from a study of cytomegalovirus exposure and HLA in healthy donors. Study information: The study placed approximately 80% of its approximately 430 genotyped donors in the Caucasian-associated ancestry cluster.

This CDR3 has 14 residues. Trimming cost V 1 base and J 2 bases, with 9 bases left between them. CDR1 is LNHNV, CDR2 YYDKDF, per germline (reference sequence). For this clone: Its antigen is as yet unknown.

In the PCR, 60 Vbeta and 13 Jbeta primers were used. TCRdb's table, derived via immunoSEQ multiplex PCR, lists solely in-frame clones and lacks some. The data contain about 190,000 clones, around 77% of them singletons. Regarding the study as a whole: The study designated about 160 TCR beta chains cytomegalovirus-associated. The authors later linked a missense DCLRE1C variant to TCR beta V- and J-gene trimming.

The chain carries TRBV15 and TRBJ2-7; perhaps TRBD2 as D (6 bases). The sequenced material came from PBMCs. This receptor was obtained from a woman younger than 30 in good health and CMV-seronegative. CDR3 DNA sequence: TGTGCCACCAGCAGAGTCGGCGGGACCTACGAGCAGTACTTC. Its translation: CATSRVGGTYEQYF.